The T cell receptor (beta chain) described here comes from a study of CD8 T cells in ankylosing spondylitis. Study results and caveats: Seemingly distinctive of ankylosing spondylitis blood was a TCR beta motif formed by eight highly homologous variants. Disease-linked clones reportedly showed significant enrichment in matched ankylosing spondylitis synovial fluid.

This CDR3 spans 16 amino acids. With 1 base clipped from V and 2 bases from J, the junction kept 5 bases outside the gene matches. With respect to this clonotype: Its cognate antigen is unknown.

TCRdb processed the 5' RACE reads anew with MiXCR; each CDR3 protein has one entry. Of 400,000 to 450,000 distinct CDR3 sequences in the sample, roughly 17% were seen once. What was sequenced was blood, either unsorted or a sorted T cell fraction (not recorded which). This receptor was identified in a male donor with ankylosing spondylitis. V is TRBV12-3 or TRBV12-4 and J is TRBJ2-5; 9 bases map to TRBD2. The CDR3 loop is CASSLGGSGGQETQYF. The CDR3 DNA is TGTGCCAGCAGTTTAGGGGGTAGCGGGGGACAAGAGACCCAGTACTTC.